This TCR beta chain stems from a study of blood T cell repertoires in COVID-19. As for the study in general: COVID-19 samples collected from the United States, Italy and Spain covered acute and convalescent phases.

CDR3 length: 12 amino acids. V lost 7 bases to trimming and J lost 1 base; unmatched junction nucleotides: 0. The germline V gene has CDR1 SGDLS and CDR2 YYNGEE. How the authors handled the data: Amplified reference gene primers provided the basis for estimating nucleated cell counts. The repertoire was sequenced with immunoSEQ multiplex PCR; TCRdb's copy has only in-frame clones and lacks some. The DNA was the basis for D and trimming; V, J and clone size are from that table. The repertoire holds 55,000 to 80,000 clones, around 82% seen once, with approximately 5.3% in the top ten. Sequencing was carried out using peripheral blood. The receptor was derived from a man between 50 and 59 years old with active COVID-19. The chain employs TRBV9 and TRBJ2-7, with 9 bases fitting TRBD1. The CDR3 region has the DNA TGTGCCAGCGGGACAGGGTCCTACGAGCAGTACTTC. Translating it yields CASGTGSYEQYF.